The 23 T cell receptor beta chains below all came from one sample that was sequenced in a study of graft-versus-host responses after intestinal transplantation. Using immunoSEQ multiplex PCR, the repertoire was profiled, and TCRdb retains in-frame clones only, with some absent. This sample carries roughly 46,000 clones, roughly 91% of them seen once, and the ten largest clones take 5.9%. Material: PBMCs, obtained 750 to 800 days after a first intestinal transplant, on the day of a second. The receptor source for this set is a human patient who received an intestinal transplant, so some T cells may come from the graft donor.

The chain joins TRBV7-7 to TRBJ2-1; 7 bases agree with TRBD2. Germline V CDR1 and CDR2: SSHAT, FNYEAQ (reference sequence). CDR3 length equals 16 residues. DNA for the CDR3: TGTGCTAGTCGAAGGCTGGCGGGAGCAGACAACAATGAGCAGTTCTTC. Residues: CASRRLAGADNNEQFF.

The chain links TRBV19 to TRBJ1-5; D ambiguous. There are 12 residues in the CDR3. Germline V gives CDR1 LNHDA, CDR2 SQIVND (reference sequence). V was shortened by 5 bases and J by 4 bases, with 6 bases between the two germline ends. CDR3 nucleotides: TGTGCCAGTAGTCCGACTAATCAGCCCCAGCATTTT. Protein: CASSPTNQPQHF.

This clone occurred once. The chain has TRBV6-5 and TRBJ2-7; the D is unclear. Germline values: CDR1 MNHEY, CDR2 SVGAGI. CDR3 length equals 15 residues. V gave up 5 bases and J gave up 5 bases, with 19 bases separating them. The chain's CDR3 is CASSTSGGRVNEQYF. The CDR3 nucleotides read TGTGCCAGCAGTACGTCTGGTGGGCGCGTCAACGAGCAGTACTTC.

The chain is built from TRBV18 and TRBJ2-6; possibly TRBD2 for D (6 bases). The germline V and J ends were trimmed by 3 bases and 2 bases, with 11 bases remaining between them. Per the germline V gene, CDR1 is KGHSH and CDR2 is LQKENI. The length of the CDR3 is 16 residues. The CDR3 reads CASSPGLLTGANVLTF. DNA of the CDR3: TGTGCCAGCTCACCGGGACTGCTTACTGGGGCCAACGTCCTGACTTTC.

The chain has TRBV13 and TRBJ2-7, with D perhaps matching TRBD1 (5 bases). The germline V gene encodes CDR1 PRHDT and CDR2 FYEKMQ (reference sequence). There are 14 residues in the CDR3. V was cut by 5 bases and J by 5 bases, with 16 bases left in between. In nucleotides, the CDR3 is TGTGCCAGCAGCATTTCGAACCTGGACAACGAGCAGTACTTC. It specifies CASSISNLDNEQYF.

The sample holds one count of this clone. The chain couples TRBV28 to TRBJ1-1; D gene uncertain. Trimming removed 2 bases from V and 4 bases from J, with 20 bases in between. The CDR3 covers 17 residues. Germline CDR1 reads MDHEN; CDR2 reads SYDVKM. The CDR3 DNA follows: TGTGCCAGCAGTTTAAGCCCACGAGGGATCGCGGGCACTGAAGCTTTCTTT. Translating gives CASSLSPRGIAGTEAFF. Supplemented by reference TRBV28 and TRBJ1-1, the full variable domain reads DVKVTQSSRYLVKRTGEKVFLECVQDMDHENMFWYRQDPGLGLRLIYFSYDVKMKEKGDIPEGYSVSREKKERFSLILESASTNQTSMYLCASSLSPRGIAGTEAFFGQGTRLTVV.

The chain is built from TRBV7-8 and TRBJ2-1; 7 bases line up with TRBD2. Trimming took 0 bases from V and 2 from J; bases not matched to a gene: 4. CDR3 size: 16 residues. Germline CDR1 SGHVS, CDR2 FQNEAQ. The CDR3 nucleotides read TGTGCCAGCAGCTTAGCAGGAGCGGGGACCTACAATGAGCAGTTCTTC. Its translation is CASSLAGAGTYNEQFF.

Written as DNA, the CDR3 is TGTGCCAGCAGCTTAGCGGGGGGAGGGTGGTATGGCTACACCTTC. Its translation: CASSLAGGGWYGYTF. The chain uses TRBV7-2 and TRBJ1-2; possible D gene TRBD1, 5 bases. Germline V gene data show CDR1 as SGHTA and CDR2 as FQGNSA. The ends were cut back, 0 bases at V and 5 bases at J, with 13 bases in the middle. This CDR3 spans 15 amino acids.

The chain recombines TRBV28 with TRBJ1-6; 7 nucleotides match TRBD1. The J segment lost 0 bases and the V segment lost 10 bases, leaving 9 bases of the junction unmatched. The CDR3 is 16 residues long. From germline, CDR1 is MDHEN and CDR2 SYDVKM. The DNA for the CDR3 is TGTGCCACCCCCGGGACAGCGAGCTCCTATAATTCACCCCTCCACTTT. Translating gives CATPGTASSYNSPLHF.

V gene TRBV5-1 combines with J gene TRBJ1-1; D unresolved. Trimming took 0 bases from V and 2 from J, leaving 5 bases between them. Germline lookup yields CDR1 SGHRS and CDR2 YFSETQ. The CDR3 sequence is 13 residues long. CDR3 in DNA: TGCGCCAGCAGCTTGGAGTATAACACTGAAGCTTTCTTT. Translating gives CASSLEYNTEAFF.

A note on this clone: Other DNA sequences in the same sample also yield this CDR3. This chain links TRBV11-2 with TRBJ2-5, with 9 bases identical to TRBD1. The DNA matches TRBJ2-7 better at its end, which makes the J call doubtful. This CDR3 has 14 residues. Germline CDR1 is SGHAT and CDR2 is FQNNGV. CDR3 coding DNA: TGTGCCAGCAGCCCCGGGACAGGGACCTACGAGCAGTACTTC. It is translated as CASSPGTGTYEQYF.

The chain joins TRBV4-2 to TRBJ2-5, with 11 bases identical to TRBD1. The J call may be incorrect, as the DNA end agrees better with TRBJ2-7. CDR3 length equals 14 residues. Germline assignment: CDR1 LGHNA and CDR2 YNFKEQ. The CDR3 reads CASSPGTGGYEQYF. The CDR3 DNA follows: TGTGCCAGCAGCCCCGGGACAGGGGGTTACGAGCAGTACTTC.

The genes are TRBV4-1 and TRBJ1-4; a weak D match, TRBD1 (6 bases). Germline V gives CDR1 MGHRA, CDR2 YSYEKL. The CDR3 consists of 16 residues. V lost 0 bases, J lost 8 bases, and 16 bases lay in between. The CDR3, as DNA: TGCGCCAGCAGCCAAGATTTCCCGGCCAGGGGAGAAAAACTGTTTTTT. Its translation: CASSQDFPARGEKLFF.

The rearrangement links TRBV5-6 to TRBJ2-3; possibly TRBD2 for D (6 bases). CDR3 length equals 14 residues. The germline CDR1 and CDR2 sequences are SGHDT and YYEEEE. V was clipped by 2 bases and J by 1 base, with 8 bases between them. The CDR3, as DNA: TGTGCCAGCAGCTTTTGGGGGGGCACAGATACGCAGTATTTT. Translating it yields CASSFWGGTDTQYF.

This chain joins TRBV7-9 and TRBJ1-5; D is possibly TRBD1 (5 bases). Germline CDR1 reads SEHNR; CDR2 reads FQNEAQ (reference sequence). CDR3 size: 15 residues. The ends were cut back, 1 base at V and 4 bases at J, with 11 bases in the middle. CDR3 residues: CASSLVGTKNQPQHF. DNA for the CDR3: TGTGCCAGCAGCTTAGTCGGGACCAAAAATCAGCCCCAGCATTTT.

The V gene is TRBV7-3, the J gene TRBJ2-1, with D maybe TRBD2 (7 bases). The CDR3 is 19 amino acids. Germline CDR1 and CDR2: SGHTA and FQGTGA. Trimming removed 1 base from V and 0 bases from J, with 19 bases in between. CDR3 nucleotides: TGTGCCAGCAGCTTAATAGGTAGTCGAGCGGGACACTCCTACAATGAGCAGTTCTTC. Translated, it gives CASSLIGSRAGHSYNEQFF.

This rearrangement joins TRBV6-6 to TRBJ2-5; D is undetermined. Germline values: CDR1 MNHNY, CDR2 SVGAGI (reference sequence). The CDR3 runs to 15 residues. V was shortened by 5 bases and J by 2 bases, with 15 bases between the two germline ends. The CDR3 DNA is TGTGCCAGCAGTCCTCTCCTGATGAGGCAAGAGACCCAGTACTTC. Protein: CASSPLLMRQETQYF.

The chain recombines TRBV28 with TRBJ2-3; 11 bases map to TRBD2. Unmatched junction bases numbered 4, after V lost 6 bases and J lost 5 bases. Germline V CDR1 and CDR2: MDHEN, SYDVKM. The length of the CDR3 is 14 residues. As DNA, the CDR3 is TGTGCCAGCAGACTAGCGGGAGTGATAGATACGCAGTATTTT. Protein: CASRLAGVIDTQYF.

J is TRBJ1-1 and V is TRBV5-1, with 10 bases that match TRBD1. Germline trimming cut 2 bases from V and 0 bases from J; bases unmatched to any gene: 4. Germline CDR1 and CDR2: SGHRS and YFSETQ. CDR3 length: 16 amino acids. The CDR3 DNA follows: TGCGCCAGCAGCTTTTCCGGGACAGGGGTGAACACTGAAGCTTTCTTT. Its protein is CASSFSGTGVNTEAFF.

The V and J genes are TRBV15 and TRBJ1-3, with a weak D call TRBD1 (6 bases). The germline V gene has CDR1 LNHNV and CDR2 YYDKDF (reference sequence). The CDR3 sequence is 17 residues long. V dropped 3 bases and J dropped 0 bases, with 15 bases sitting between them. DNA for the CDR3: TGTGCCACCAGCAGCCCGGGACACCTGAGCTCTGGAAACACCATATATTTT. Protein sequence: CATSSPGHLSSGNTIYF.

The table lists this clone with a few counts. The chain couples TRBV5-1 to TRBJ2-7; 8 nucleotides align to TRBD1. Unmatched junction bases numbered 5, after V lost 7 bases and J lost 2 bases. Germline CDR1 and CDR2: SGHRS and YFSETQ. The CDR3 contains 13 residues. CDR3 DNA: TGCGCCAGCTCCGAGACAGGGGCCTACGAGCAGTACTTC. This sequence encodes CASSETGAYEQYF.

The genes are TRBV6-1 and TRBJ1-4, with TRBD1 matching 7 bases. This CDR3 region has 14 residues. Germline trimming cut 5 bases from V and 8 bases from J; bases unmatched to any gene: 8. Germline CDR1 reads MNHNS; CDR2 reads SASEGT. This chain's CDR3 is CASSRDSLREKLFF. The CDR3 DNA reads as TGTGCCAGCAGTAGGGACAGTCTAAGGGAAAAACTGTTTTTT.

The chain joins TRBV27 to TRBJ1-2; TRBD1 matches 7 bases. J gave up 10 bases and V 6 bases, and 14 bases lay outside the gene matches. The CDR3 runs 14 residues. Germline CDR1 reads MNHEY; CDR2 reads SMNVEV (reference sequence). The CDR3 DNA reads TGTGCCAGCAGAGATCGGGACAGCATAAAATCCTACACCTTC. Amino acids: CASRDRDSIKSYTF.